This T cell receptor (beta chain) was found in a study of blood T cells in healthy people across ages. It was with a sample-barcoded 5' primer and a J-beta primer mix that a second PCR of roughly 7 to 12 cycles was run. TCRdb passed the 5' RACE reads through MiXCR, listing each CDR3 protein once. The profile shows approximately 1,700,000 distinct CDR3 sequences, around 40% of them singletons. The CDR3 covers 15 residues. CDR1 is SGHTA and CDR2 is FQGNSA in the germline V gene. The V end was cut by 2 bases, the J end by 3 bases, with 13 bases between. Remarks on this clonotype: Its target is not known.

Study outcomes and limitations: Per million T cells, TCR beta diversity dropped roughly linearly as age increased. Researchers said unsorted PBMCs prevented a conclusive naive versus antigen-experienced comparison. It was not known whether donors were CMV positive (a possible confounder of expanded clonotype changes).

The source of this sequence is a human donor in good health. Material: blood. The genes are TRBV7-2 and TRBJ1-1, with a tentative D call TRBD1 (5 bases). This CDR3 reads CASSLPGRSYTEAFF. DNA of the CDR3: TGTGCCAGCAGCTTACCGGGACGGTCTTACACTGAAGCTTTCTTT.